The present T cell receptor (beta chain) was sequenced within a study of T cell repertoires in cytomegalovirus infection. For the study at large: Public TCR beta signatures provided an indication of both CMV infection and a matching HLA type.

TCRdb processed the reads anew with MiXCR; each CDR3 protein has one entry. The sample records roughly 760,000 distinct CDR3 sequences, roughly 36% being singletons. CDR3 length: 17 amino acids. Trimming stripped 6 bases from V and 2 bases from J, with 20 bases between. Germline V gene data show CDR1 as LNHDA and CDR2 as SQIVND (reference sequence). This chain links TRBV19 with TRBJ1-5; tentatively, D is TRBD1 (5 bases). The sequence derives from a human donor in good health (CMV status not recorded). Some clones in this sample may be carry-over from other donors' samples. The source material was PBMCs. This chain's CDR3 is CASRLGYRSTGNQPQHF. CDR3 coding DNA: TGTGCCAGTAGGCTCGGGTACAGGTCCACGGGCAATCAGCCCCAGCATTTT.